The 23 T cell receptor beta chains below come from one sample, sequenced in a study of molecular identifiers for immune sequencing clone quantification. MiXCR, run by TCRdb on the PCR reads, gives a single entry per CDR3 protein. The table shows under 800,000 distinct CDR3 sequences, with 25% occurring only once. Sequencing was done on a sample of naive CD8+ T cells from blood, with Jurkat cell RNA spiked in. Subset of the sample: FACS-sorted CD8+CD4-CCR7+CD45RA+ naive T cells. The receptors stem from a human donor in good health. Some libraries in this study had Jurkat cell RNA spiked in.

This clonotype was recorded many times. This chain connects TRBV29-1 to TRBJ2-4, with a tentative D call TRBD2 (5 bases). The length of the CDR3 is 14 residues. Trimming took off 7 bases at V and 7 bases at J, with 20 bases between the two ends. Germline CDR1 is SQVTM and CDR2 is ANQGSEA. In DNA, the CDR3 is TGCAGCGCTAGAGACCGACTATCCGGTAACATTCAGTACTTC. It translates to CSARDRLSGNIQYF.

A word on this clonotype: With a much larger clone just one base away, this may be a read error. The chain couples TRBV4-1 to TRBJ1-1; D unresolved. This CDR3 is built from 15 residues. Looked up from germline, CDR1 is MGHRA and CDR2 is YSYEKL. Between the trimmed V and J ends, which lost 4 bases and 7 bases, there was a span of 19 bases. CDR3 DNA sequence: TGCGCCAGCAGCCGAGATTTCGGGGTGTTGGGTGAAGCTTTCTTT. Its translation is CASSRDFGVLGEAFF.

The gene calls are TRBV12-3 or TRBV12-4 and TRBJ1-2; TRBD1 matches 11 bases. The length of the CDR3 is 15 residues. The V segment lost 6 bases and the J segment 0 bases; nucleotides outside the gene matches: 3. CDR3 amino acids: CASRGQGGANYGYTF. The CDR3 DNA follows: TGTGCCAGCAGGGGACAGGGGGGAGCTAACTATGGCTACACCTTC.

This clonotype showed up many times. The CDR3 coding sequence is TGTGCCAGCAGCTCGGGGGGGGCGAACTCCTACGAGCAGTACTTC. Translating it yields CASSSGGANSYEQYF. V is TRBV13 and J is TRBJ2-7, with 8 bases aligning to TRBD2. Trimming took 4 bases from V and 0 from J; bases not matched to a gene: 5. This CDR3 is built from 15 residues. Germline CDR1 and CDR2: PRHDT and FYEKMQ (reference sequence).

Details on this clonotype: This may be a read error, as it is one base from a much larger clone. The rearrangement uses TRBV27 and TRBJ1-1, with D perhaps matching TRBD1 (6 bases). Trimming removed 7 bases from V and 8 bases from J, with 17 bases in between. Germline values: CDR1 MNHEY, CDR2 SMNVEV (reference sequence). The CDR3 extends over 13 amino acids. The CDR3, as DNA: TGTGCCAGCAATATAAAGGCCGACAGGGAAGCTTTCTTT. This codes for CASNIKADREAFF.

This clonotype was recorded many times. The V and J genes are TRBV7-9 and TRBJ2-7; 7 nucleotides match TRBD2. Germline trimming cut 1 base from V and 2 bases from J; bases unmatched to any gene: 8. The CDR3 is 16 residues long. Germline-derived CDR1 and CDR2 are SEHNR and FQNEAQ (reference sequence). In DNA form, the CDR3 reads TGTGCCAGCAGCTTAGTTCTTAGCGGGCCCACCTACGAGCAGTACTTC. Amino acids: CASSLVLSGPTYEQYF. Supplemented by reference TRBV7-9 and TRBJ2-7, the full variable domain reads DTGVSQNPRHKITKRGQNVTFRCDPISEHNRLYWYRQTLGQGPEFLTYFQNEAQLEKSRLLSDRFSAERPKGSFSTLEIQRTEQGDSAMYLCASSLVLSGPTYEQYFGPGTRLTVT.

In this sample, this clonotype turned up once. This may come from a read error, since a much larger clone is one base off. This chain uses TRBV9 with TRBJ1-1; the D gene is possibly TRBD1 (5 bases). In germline, CDR1 is SGDLS, CDR2 YYNGEE. The length of the CDR3 is 15 residues. The CDR3 nucleotides read TGTGCCAGCAGCGCCGGTTACGGGGGAGCCACTGAAGCTCTCTTT. Translated, it gives CASSAGYGGATEALF. The full variable domain, rest sourced from reference TRBV9 and TRBJ1-1, is DSGVTQTPKHLITATGQRVTLRCSPRSGDLSVYWYQQSLDQGLQFLIQYYNGEERAKGNILERFSAQQFPDLHSELNLSSLELGDSALYFCASSAGYGGATEALFGQGTRLTVV.

This sequence joins TRBV6-2 or TRBV6-3 and TRBJ2-7; TRBD2 matches 8 bases. CDR1 and CDR2 (germline): MNHEY, SVGEGT. V lost 8 bases, J lost 3 bases, and 9 bases stayed unmatched. This CDR3 contains 14 residues. The CDR3 coding sequence is TGTGCCAGCGGAAAGACTAGCGAAGTCTACGAGCAGTACTTC. Its translation is CASGKTSEVYEQYF.

With regard to this clonotype: A much more abundant neighbour one base away suggests this may be a read error. The chain recombines TRBV25-1 with TRBJ2-1; the D gene is possibly TRBD2 (6 bases). Germline CDR1 is MGHDK and CDR2 is SYGVNS. The CDR3 is 13 residues long. CDR3 loop: CVSQLALYNEQFF. The CDR3 DNA follows: TGTGTCAGCCAACTAGCCCTCTACAATGAGCAGTTCTTC.

Remarks on this clonotype: A single base separates this from a much larger clone, so it may be a read error. The J gene is TRBJ1-1, the V gene TRBV5-3, with D unresolved. TRBV5-3 is an ORF, and what it does is uncertain. This CDR3 region has 14 residues. CDR3 protein: CASSLGTRATDAFF. DNA of the CDR3: TGTGCCAGCAGCTTGGGAACACGGGCCACTGATGCTTTCTTT.

Comment on this clonotype: A much larger clone differs from this one at a single base, so this may be a read error. In DNA, the CDR3 is TGTGCCACCAACCCCAGCGGGGGCTCAGATACGCAGTATTTT. Its protein is CATNPSGGSDTQYF. J is TRBJ2-3 and V is TRBV9; 8 bases fit TRBD2. Per germline, CDR1 SGDLS and CDR2 YYNGEE. The CDR3 is 14 residues long. The trim removed 9 bases at V and 4 bases at J, leaving 10 bases unmatched.

Comments on this clonotype: One end of the junction fails to match germline, which may point to a read error. The CDR3 region has the DNA TGTGCCTGGAGTCCGCCGTCCTACGAGCAGCACTTC. This translates into CAWSPPSYEQHF. This chain joins TRBV30 and TRBJ2-7; D is undetermined. CDR1 is GTSNPN and CDR2 is SVGIG in the germline V gene (reference sequence). This CDR3 is built from 12 residues.

Of note for this clonotype: A much larger clone sits a single nucleotide away, making a read error possible. V and J are TRBV12-3 or TRBV12-4 and TRBJ2-3, with D maybe TRBD2 (5 bases). The CDR3 spans 13 residues. CDR3 loop: CVSSADGKDTQYF. In DNA, the CDR3 is TGTGTCAGCAGTGCGGACGGGAAAGATACGCAGTATTTT.

This clonotype was seen repeatedly, ten times or more. The V and J genes are TRBV29-1 and TRBJ2-2, with TRBD2 matching 11 bases. CDR3 length: 14 amino acids. Germline CDR1 SQVTM, CDR2 ANQGSEA. The V segment lost 7 bases and the J segment 5 bases; nucleotides outside the gene matches: 6. CDR3 sequence: CSAVAGGSTGELFF. Here the CDR3 DNA reads TGCAGCGCGGTAGCGGGAGGGAGTACCGGGGAGCTGTTTTTT.

The table lists this clonotype with many counts. The J gene is TRBJ2-4, the V gene TRBV24-1; TRBD2 agrees at 7 bases. J was trimmed by 1 base and V by 4 bases; bases with no gene match: 12. The CDR3 is made up of 18 amino acids. CDR1 and CDR2 from the germline V gene are KGHDR and SFDVKD. The CDR3 region is CATSEKSGEGMAKNIQYF. The CDR3 coding sequence is TGTGCCACCAGTGAAAAGTCTGGGGAGGGTATGGCCAAAAACATTCAGTACTTC.

This clonotype was detected a few times. The chain links TRBV6-6 to TRBJ1-5; tentative D call: TRBD1 (6 bases). Germline CDR1 is MNHNY and CDR2 is SVGAGI (reference sequence). Trimming removed 5 bases at V and 4 bases at J, with 15 bases between. The CDR3 is made up of 15 amino acids. CDR3 sequence reads: CASSLEDSQNQPQHF. As DNA, the CDR3 is TGTGCCAGCAGTCTGGAGGACAGCCAAAATCAGCCCCAGCATTTT.

Comments on this clonotype: This is likely a read error, given that the CDR3 carries no conserved phenylalanine or tryptophan at its end. The rearrangement links TRBV12-3 or TRBV12-4 to TRBJ1-4; no clear D gene. The CDR3 loop spans 15 amino acids. V was trimmed by 3 bases and J by 8 bases, leaving 16 bases between them. The CDR3 protein is CASSFTGREREKLFS. CDR3 nucleotide sequence: TGTGCCAGCAGTTTCACTGGACGGGAGAGAGAAAAACTGTTTTCT.

This clonotype was observed a handful of times. The conserved phenylalanine or tryptophan normally closing the CDR3 is absent here, so this likely arose from a read error. V is TRBV12-3 or TRBV12-4 and J is TRBJ1-5; D is ambiguous. V was cut by 8 bases and J by 7 bases, with 12 bases left in between. The CDR3 sequence is 12 residues long. CDR3 residues: CASGRRAQPQHL. Written as DNA, the CDR3 is TGTGCCAGCGGTAGGAGGGCCCAGCCCCAGCATCTT.

This clonotype showed up just a few times. The V call is TRBV30, the J call TRBJ2-3; possible D gene TRBD2, 5 bases. This CDR3 is built from 13 residues. CDR1 and CDR2 from the germline V gene are GTSNPN and SVGIG (reference sequence). The V and J ends lost 0 bases and 2 bases respectively, with 6 bases between them. DNA of the CDR3: TGTGCCTGGAGTGTCGGGAACACAGATACGCAGTATTTT. It yields the protein CAWSVGNTDTQYF. Full variable domain (rest looked up from reference TRBV30 and TRBJ2-3): SQTIHQWPATLVQPVGSPLSLECTVEGTSNPNLYWYRQAAGRGLQLLFYSVGIGQISSEVPQNLSASRPQDRQFILSSKKLLLSDSGFYLCAWSVGNTDTQYFGPGTRLTVL.

This clonotype has a count of ten or more. The chain combines TRBV12-3 or TRBV12-4 with TRBJ2-7; D might be TRBD2 (6 bases). This CDR3 is 16 amino acids long. The V end lost 6 bases, the J end lost 4 bases, and 22 bases lay between the germline ends. The CDR3 loop is CASSTRGPPYWYEQYF. Here the CDR3 DNA reads TGTGCCAGCAGCACGCGGGGACCCCCGTACTGGTACGAGCAGTACTTC.

The J gene is TRBJ2-4, the V gene TRBV4-3; 8 nucleotides agree with TRBD2. Germline CDR1 is LGHNA and CDR2 is YSLEER. The CDR3 sequence is 17 residues long. Germline trimming cut 0 bases from V and 3 bases from J; bases unmatched to any gene: 7. The CDR3 protein is CASSQDLLGTSKNIQYF. The CDR3 coding sequence is TGCGCCAGCAGCCAAGATTTATTGGGGACTAGCAAAAACATTCAGTACTTC.

This clonotype was picked up many times. The chain is built from TRBV24-1 and TRBJ2-2, with D possibly TRBD1 on 6 matching bases. Deletions cut 7 bases from V and 2 bases from J, with 10 bases between. The CDR3 extends over 14 amino acids. Germline V gives CDR1 KGHDR, CDR2 SFDVKD. In DNA, the CDR3 is TGTGCCACCAGGGAAGGGGGTAACACCGGGGAGCTGTTTTTT. Protein product: CATREGGNTGELFF.

There are many counts of this clonotype. The V call is TRBV4-3, the J call TRBJ2-3; unclear D gene. The CDR3 runs 15 residues. Trimming took 0 bases from V and 6 from J, leaving 13 bases between them. CDR1 and CDR2 from the germline V gene are LGHNA and YSLEER. The CDR3: CASSQDWAMLDTQYF. The CDR3 coding sequence is TGCGCCAGCAGCCAAGATTGGGCAATGCTGGATACGCAGTATTTT.